The 10 T cell receptor beta chains given below trace back to one sample, sequenced in a study of molecular identifiers for immune sequencing clone quantification. TCRdb itself ran the PCR reads through MiXCR, one entry per CDR3 protein. In the table there are approximately 41,000 distinct CDR3 sequences, about 19% of which are singletons. The sample comprised naive CD8+ T cells from blood, with Jurkat cell RNA spiked in. The subset: FACS-sorted CD8+CD4-CCR7+CD45RA+ naive T cells. Every receptor here comes from a human donor in good health. Some libraries in this study had Jurkat cell RNA spiked in.

This clonotype was detected many times. The chain has TRBV20-1 and TRBJ2-7; TRBD1 might be the D (5 bases). CDR3 length: 12 amino acids. V was trimmed by 0 bases and J by 3 bases, leaving 6 bases between them. Germline CDR1 DFQATT, CDR2 SNEGSKA (reference sequence). The CDR3 is CSARDDSYEQYF. The CDR3 nucleotides are TGCAGTGCTAGAGATGACAGCTACGAGCAGTACTTC.

This clonotype was picked up many times. This rearrangement joins TRBV4-1 to TRBJ1-1; 8 nucleotides line up with TRBD1. J was trimmed by 2 bases and V by 1 base; bases with no gene match: 6. CDR1 is MGHRA, CDR2 YSYEKL, per germline. The CDR3 runs to 16 residues. In DNA, the CDR3 is TGCGCCAGCAGCCAAGTACCGACAGGGGACAACACTGAAGCTTTCTTT. This sequence encodes CASSQVPTGDNTEAFF.

Many counts were recorded for this clonotype. The genes are TRBV2 and TRBJ1-1, with TRBD1 as a possible D gene (5 bases). Trimming took 0 bases from V and 4 from J, leaving 12 bases between them. The germline V gene encodes CDR1 SNHLY and CDR2 FYNNEI. This CDR3 is built from 15 residues. This CDR3 is CASSEALLGGTEAFF. The CDR3 DNA reads TGTGCCAGCAGTGAAGCGCTTCTGGGGGGCACTGAAGCTTTCTTT.

This clonotype has ten or more counts. This chain joins TRBV7-6 and TRBJ1-3; D gene unclear. The V end was cut by 2 bases, the J end by 4 bases, with 3 bases between. The CDR3 covers 12 residues. Per the germline V gene, CDR1 is SGHVS and CDR2 is FNYEAQ. The CDR3 coding sequence is TGTGCCAGCAGCTTATCAGGAAACACCATATATTTT. It codes for CASSLSGNTIYF.

This clonotype was recorded at least ten times. V gene TRBV9 combines with J gene TRBJ2-3; D gene uncertain. Trimming stripped 4 bases from V and 2 bases from J, with 5 bases between. Germline V gene sequence: CDR1 SGDLS, CDR2 YYNGEE. CDR3 length: 12 residues. DNA for the CDR3: TGTGCCAGCAGCTCCTACACAGATACGCAGTATTTT. Amino acid sequence: CASSSYTDTQYF.

This clonotype occurred many times. V usage is TRBV10-2 and J usage is TRBJ2-7, with 7 bases identical to TRBD1. The trim removed 2 bases at V and 2 bases at J, leaving 9 bases unmatched. This CDR3 is built from 16 residues. Germline V gene sequence: CDR1 WSHSY, CDR2 SAAADI. The CDR3 reads CASSETTGTEAYEQYF. For the CDR3, the DNA is TGCGCCAGCAGTGAGACTACCGGGACAGAAGCCTACGAGCAGTACTTC.

Comment on this clonotype: This sequence may be a read error, since a much larger clone differs from it by one base. The genes are TRBV7-6 and TRBJ2-5; no reliable D call. The CDR3 is 14 amino acids. Germline lookup yields CDR1 SGHVS and CDR2 FNYEAQ. This chain's CDR3 is CASASSPGQETRYF. CDR3 sequence (DNA): TGTGCCAGCGCAAGCTCCCCAGGTCAAGAGACCCGGTACTTC. Full variable domain (remainder filled in from reference TRBV7-6 and TRBJ2-5): GAGVSQSPRYKVTKRGQDVALRCDPISGHVSLYWYRQALGQGPEFLTYFNYEAQQDKSGLPNDRFSAERPEGSISTLTIQRTEQRDSAMYRCASASSPGQETRYFGPGTRLLVL.

In its sample, this clonotype was seen many times. The rearrangement uses TRBV4-3 and TRBJ2-3, with 9 bases aligning to TRBD1. In germline, CDR1 is LGHNA, CDR2 YSLEER. V shed 7 bases and J 3 bases; nucleotides not matched to a gene: 8. The CDR3 runs 15 residues. CDR3 in DNA: TGCGCCAGCAAACAGGGGGCTACTTTGACAGATACGCAGTATTTT. Amino acids: CASKQGATLTDTQYF.

Turning to this clonotype: Given a much more abundant clone one base away, this may be a read error. The J gene is TRBJ2-7, the V gene TRBV4-1; 8 bases are shared with TRBD2. J gave up 5 bases and V 3 bases, and 9 bases lay outside the gene matches. The CDR3 is 15 amino acids. The germline gives CDR1 MGHRA, CDR2 YSYEKL. CDR3 sequence: CASSHSPGGAHEQYV. For the CDR3, the DNA is TGCGCCAGCAGCCACTCTCCGGGGGGGGCCCACGAGCAGTACGTC.

This clonotype occurred many times. This chain joins TRBV19 and TRBJ2-3; D may be TRBD1 (5 bases). Germline V lookup: CDR1 LNHDA, CDR2 SQIVND (reference sequence). This CDR3 has 12 amino acids. Trimming pared 7 bases from V and 4 bases from J, leaving 9 bases between. The CDR3 nucleotides are TGTGCCAGTAACCAGGGCCCAGATACGCAGTATTTT. Its protein product is CASNQGPDTQYF.